The source of this T cell receptor (beta chain) is a study of blood T cell repertoires in COVID-19. The CDR3 extends over 14 amino acids. Germline CDR1 and CDR2: MNHEY and SVGAGI. Trimming removed 6 bases from V and 4 bases from J; junction bases left unmatched: 5. The authors' processing: Reference gene primer amplification yielded estimated nucleated cell counts. Generated by immunoSEQ multiplex PCR, the TCRdb table keeps only in-frame clones and is missing some. From that table come the V and J calls and clone size; the DNA was used to work out D and trimming. The data show under 75,000 clones, around 83% seen once.

The clonotype originates from a human donor in a cohort sampled during active COVID-19. V gene TRBV6-5 combines with J gene TRBJ1-5; 8 bases are a match to TRBD1. Sequences were obtained from peripheral blood. The CDR3 sequence: CASSGTGLNQPQHF. CDR3 nucleotide sequence: TGTGCCAGCAGCGGGACAGGACTTAATCAGCCCCAGCATTTT.